These T cell receptor beta chains were read from a single sample in a study of breast tumors, draining lymph nodes, adjacent tissues. TCRdb redid the calling of the multiplex PCR reads with MiXCR, one entry per CDR3 protein. This table has hundreds of thousands of distinct CDR3 sequences, about 34% appearing once. The sequencing input was axillary lymph node tissue. These TCRs come from a female donor with breast cancer. Some clones in this sample may be carry-over from other donors' samples. Each CDR3 is given with its conserved first and last residue. A D gene is named only where the DNA matches it firmly. Rows may omit the clone size; those that give it use once, few, many or a size class.

abundance: many; d_gene: NA; len: 14; v_gene: TRBV4-2; j_gene: TRBJ1-2; CDR3nt: TGTGCCAGCAGCCAAGACGCGGGTTTGGGTGGCTACACCTTC; CDR3aa: CASSQDAGLGGYTF
abundance: NA; d_gene: NA; len: 12; v_gene: TRBV20-1; j_gene: TRBJ1-4; CDR3nt: TGCAGTGCTGAAACAGAAAATGAAAAACCGTTTTTT; CDR3aa: CSAETENEKPFF
abundance: NA; d_gene: TRBD2; len: 15; v_gene: TRBV4-2; j_gene: TRBJ2-5; CDR3nt: TGTGCCAGCAGGCAAGGACTAGCGCAACAAGAGACCCAGTACTTC; CDR3aa: CASRQGLAQQETQYF
abundance: many; d_gene: TRBD1; len: 16; v_gene: TRBV20-1; j_gene: TRBJ2-7; CDR3nt: TGCAGTGCTTCCGACAGGGGCTCCATCGAGGGGGGCGAGCAGTACTTC; CDR3aa: CSASDRGSIEGGEQYF
abundance: NA; d_gene: TRBD1; len: 18; v_gene: TRBV18; j_gene: TRBJ1-2; CDR3nt: TGTGCCAGCTCACCCCTCAACTCGGGACAGGAGCAAGGGAGGGGCTACACCTTC; CDR3aa: CASSPLNSGQEQGRGYTF
abundance: many; d_gene: TRBD1; len: 13; v_gene: TRBV5-8; j_gene: TRBJ2-1; CDR3nt: TGTGCCAGCAGCCACGACAGGGTCCGGGAGCAGTTCTTC; CDR3aa: CASSHDRVREQFF
abundance: many; d_gene: NA; len: 14; v_gene: TRBV30; j_gene: TRBJ1-2; CDR3nt: TGTGCCTGGAGCTACACCTGGGGGTCCTATGGCTACACCTTC; CDR3aa: CAWSYTWGSYGYTF
abundance: NA; d_gene: TRBD1; len: 13; v_gene: TRBV7-3; j_gene: TRBJ1-6; CDR3nt: TGTGCCGGCAGCCCTACACAGGGGCCACCCCTCCACTTT; CDR3aa: CAGSPTQGPPLHF
abundance: NA; d_gene: NA; len: 17; v_gene: TRBV5-1; j_gene: TRBJ2-2; CDR3nt: TGCACCAGCAGCTTAATTACTGCGCCCCCCAACACCGGGGAGCTGTTTTTT; CDR3aa: CTSSLITAPPNTGELFF
abundance: NA; d_gene: NA; len: 17; v_gene: TRBV15; j_gene: TRBJ1-6; CDR3nt: TGTGCCACCAGCAGAGGTATGAGGGACTCAGCGAATTCACCCCTCCACTTT; CDR3aa: CATSRGMRDSANSPLHF
abundance: many; d_gene: NA; len: 12; v_gene: TRBV6-1; j_gene: TRBJ1-2; CDR3nt: TGTGCCAGCAGTGGTGAGATGAGTGGCTACACCTTC; CDR3aa: CASSGEMSGYTF
abundance: many; d_gene: NA; len: 14; v_gene: TRBV25-1; j_gene: TRBJ2-5; CDR3nt: TGTGCCAGCAGTGGGGGGGACTTCCAAGAGACCCAGTACTTC; CDR3aa: CASSGGDFQETQYF
abundance: many; d_gene: NA; len: 14; v_gene: TRBV10-2; j_gene: TRBJ1-2; CDR3nt: TGCGCCAGCAGCCTCAAAGACAGCGGCTATGGCTACACCTTC; CDR3aa: CASSLKDSGYGYTF
abundance: NA; d_gene: NA; len: 15; v_gene: TRBV6-5; j_gene: TRBJ1-2; CDR3nt: TGTGCCAGCAGGCAGCAATATAGACCAGGGAGTGGCTACACCTTC; CDR3aa: CASRQQYRPGSGYTF
abundance: many; d_gene: NA; len: 13; v_gene: TRBV20-1; j_gene: TRBJ1-1; CDR3nt: TGCAGTGCCGAGTTACAGAGGAACACTGAAGCTTTCTTT; CDR3aa: CSAELQRNTEAFF
abundance: NA; d_gene: TRBD1; len: 15; v_gene: TRBV7-9; j_gene: TRBJ1-6; CDR3nt: TGTGCCAGCAGTTTATGGCGGGGACAGGGGAACGGCCTCCACTTT; CDR3aa: CASSLWRGQGNGLHF
abundance: many; d_gene: TRBD2; len: 15; v_gene: TRBV4-1; j_gene: TRBJ2-2; CDR3nt: TGCGCCAGCAGGGAGGCGGGAGCCTCCTCCGGGGAGCTGTTTTTT; CDR3aa: CASREAGASSGELFF
abundance: NA; d_gene: NA; len: 15; v_gene: TRBV7-2; j_gene: TRBJ2-5; CDR3nt: TGTGCCAGCAGCTTTCGACCAGCACAGGGAGAGACCCAGTACTTC; CDR3aa: CASSFRPAQGETQYF
abundance: many; d_gene: TRBD2; len: 16; v_gene: TRBV6-6; j_gene: TRBJ2-7; CDR3nt: TGTGCCAGCAGTCCCCAGGGACTAGCGCCAACCTACGAGCAGTACTTC; CDR3aa: CASSPQGLAPTYEQYF
abundance: many; d_gene: NA; len: 13; v_gene: TRBV7-9; j_gene: TRBJ2-2; CDR3nt: TGTGCCAGCAGCTTCCACAACACCGGGGAGCTGTTTTTT; CDR3aa: CASSFHNTGELFF
abundance: NA; d_gene: NA; len: 15; v_gene: TRBV24-1; j_gene: TRBJ1-5; CDR3nt: TGTGCCACCGGTGATTTGGACAGCCCCAATCGGCCCCGGCATTTT; CDR3aa: CATGDLDSPNRPRHF
abundance: many; d_gene: NA; len: 12; v_gene: TRBV6-5; j_gene: TRBJ2-2; CDR3nt: TGTGCCAGCAGTTACTATACCGGGGAGCTGTTTTTT; CDR3aa: CASSYYTGELFF
abundance: many; d_gene: TRBD1; len: 14; v_gene: TRBV7-9; j_gene: TRBJ1-6; CDR3nt: TGTGCCAGCAGCCAGACAGGGAATAATTCACCCCTCCACTTT; CDR3aa: CASSQTGNNSPLHF
abundance: many; d_gene: NA; len: 12; v_gene: TRBV6-5; j_gene: TRBJ2-6; CDR3nt: TGTGCCAGCGGGACAGGGGCCAACGTCCTGACTTTC; CDR3aa: CASGTGANVLTF
abundance: NA; d_gene: TRBD2; len: 15; v_gene: TRBV5-6; j_gene: TRBJ2-7; CDR3nt: TGTGCCAGCAGCCCACCGGGACTAGGGGCCTACGAGCAGTACTTC; CDR3aa: CASSPPGLGAYEQYF
abundance: many; d_gene: TRBD1; len: 14; v_gene: TRBV28; j_gene: TRBJ2-7; CDR3nt: TGTGCCAGCACCCAGACAGGGGGGACCTACGAGCAGTACTTC; CDR3aa: CASTQTGGTYEQYF
abundance: NA; d_gene: NA; len: 13; v_gene: TRBV29-1; j_gene: TRBJ1-1; CDR3nt: TGCAGCGGCCACGTCTACGGGAACACTGAAGCTTTCTTT; CDR3aa: CSGHVYGNTEAFF
abundance: NA; d_gene: NA; len: 13; v_gene: TRBV2; j_gene: TRBJ1-2; CDR3nt: TGTGCCAGCAGTGAAAAAAGGAACTATGGCTACACCTTC; CDR3aa: CASSEKRNYGYTF
abundance: NA; d_gene: TRBD1; len: 15; v_gene: TRBV15; j_gene: TRBJ1-3; CDR3nt: TGTGCCACCGCCGGGACAGGGAGTTTTAGAAACACCATATATTTT; CDR3aa: CATAGTGSFRNTIYF
abundance: NA; d_gene: NA; len: 15; v_gene: TRBV20-1; j_gene: TRBJ2-7; CDR3nt: TGCAGTGCTAGAGATGGGGGAGCAGGGCCGAACGAGCAGTACTTC; CDR3aa: CSARDGGAGPNEQYF